The 8 T cell receptor beta chains below all came from one sample that was sequenced in a study of CD8+CD57+ T cells in acquired aplastic anemia. Genomic DNA, serving as template, underwent TCR beta VDJ and CDR3 profiling. TCRdb re-derived calls from the reads in MiXCR, one entry per CDR3 protein. The table has roughly 150,000 distinct CDR3 sequences, approximately 40% seen once. The sequenced material came from sorted CD4+, CD8+, or CD8+CD57+ T cells (not recorded which) from PBMCs. These receptor sequences come from a human donor in good health.

This clonotype came up many times. J is TRBJ2-1 and V is TRBV20-1, with TRBD2 matching over 9 bases. CDR1 is DFQATT and CDR2 is SNEGSKA in the germline V gene (reference sequence). The CDR3 is 15 residues long. V lost 1 base to trimming and J lost 6 bases; unmatched junction nucleotides: 7. The DNA for the CDR3 is TGCAGTGCTAGAGTACTAGCGGGCTTGCCCAATGAGCAGTTCTTC. Protein: CSARVLAGLPNEQFF.

The chain is built from TRBV11-2 and TRBJ2-1; the match to TRBD2 covers 10 bases. After removal of 3 bases from V and 0 bases from J, the junction contained 8 bases not matched to a gene. The V gene's germline CDR1 is SGHAT and CDR2 FQNNGV. The CDR3 covers 18 residues. The CDR3 bases are TGTGCCAGCAGCTTTAGCGGGGGGCCCTCAAGCTCCTACAATGAGCAGTTCTTC. It encodes CASSFSGGPSSSYNEQFF.

This clonotype was recorded at least ten times. V and J are TRBV20-1 and TRBJ2-1; 11 bases map to TRBD2. Trimming cost V 1 base and J 5 bases; bases outside gene matches: 1. Germline V gene data show CDR1 as DFQATT and CDR2 as SNEGSKA (reference sequence). The CDR3 extends over 14 amino acids. In nucleotides, the CDR3 is TGCAGTGCTAGAGGACTAGCGGGGAACAATGAGCAGTTCTTC. Amino acid sequence: CSARGLAGNNEQFF.

The J gene is TRBJ2-7, the V gene TRBV10-1; D could derive from TRBD1 or TRBD2 (5 bases each). Trimming removed 5 bases at V and 7 bases at J, with 12 bases between. This CDR3 has 12 residues. CDR1 is WNHNN, CDR2 SYGVQD, per germline (reference sequence). The CDR3 DNA follows: TGCGCCAGCAGTACGGGACCTGGGGAGCAGTACTTC. This sequence encodes CASSTGPGEQYF.

As for this clonotype: One junction end does not reproduce the germline sequence, and a read error may be involved. The gene calls are TRBV7-3 and TRBJ2-7; 8 bases match TRBD1. This CDR3 spans 17 amino acids. CDR1 is SGHTA, CDR2 FQGTGA, per germline. The CDR3 region is CASSILQGAGGTGELYF. DNA of the CDR3: TGTGCCAGCAGCATCCTCCAGGGGGCGGGTGGCACCGGGGAGCTGTACTTC.

The chain has TRBV12-3 or TRBV12-4 and TRBJ1-2; D is uncertain. CDR3 length equals 13 residues. Trimming removed 4 bases from V and 8 bases from J, with 14 bases in between. The CDR3, as DNA: TGTGCCAGCAGTTACGCCCTTAAATCCGGCTACACCTTC. The encoded protein is CASSYALKSGYTF.

To note about this clonotype: One end of the junction varies from germline; a read error may be responsible. The rearrangement joins TRBV10-3 to TRBJ2-7; TRBD1 matches 9 bases. The CDR3 sequence is 13 residues long. CDR1 and CDR2 (germline): ENHRY, SYGVKD. For the CDR3, the DNA is TGTGCCAGCAGTTACGGGACAGGGAACGAGCAGTACTTC. Its protein product is CASSYGTGNEQYF.

Many counts were recorded for this clonotype. The chain couples TRBV6-2 or TRBV6-3 to TRBJ2-1; 13 nucleotides line up with TRBD2. CDR3 length equals 18 residues. V lost 2 bases and J lost 9; bases outside the gene matches: 13. Germline CDR1 and CDR2: MNHEY and SVGEGT. DNA for the CDR3: TGTGCCAGCAGTTACACGACCCTCGGACTAGCGGGGGTGGGTGAGCAGTTCTTC. As protein: CASSYTTLGLAGVGEQFF.